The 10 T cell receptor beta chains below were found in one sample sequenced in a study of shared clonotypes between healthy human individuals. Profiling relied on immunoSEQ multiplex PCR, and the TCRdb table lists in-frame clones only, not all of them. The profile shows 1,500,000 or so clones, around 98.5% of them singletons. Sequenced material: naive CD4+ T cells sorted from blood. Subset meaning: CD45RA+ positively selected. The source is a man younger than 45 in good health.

The CDR3 region has the DNA TGTGCCATCAGTGAGCCCTTAGCGGGAGAGATCGACAATGAGCAGTTCTTC. This sequence encodes CAISEPLAGEIDNEQFF. The chain is built from TRBV10-3 and TRBJ2-1; 9 bases are a match to TRBD2. After removal of 2 bases from V and 5 bases from J, the junction contained 10 bases not matched to a gene. CDR1 is ENHRY and CDR2 is SYGVKD in the germline V gene. The CDR3 is made up of 17 amino acids.

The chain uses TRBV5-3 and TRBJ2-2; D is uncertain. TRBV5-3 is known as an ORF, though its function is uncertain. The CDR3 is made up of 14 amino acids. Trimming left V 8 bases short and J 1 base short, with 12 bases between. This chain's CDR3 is CASGPPWNTGELFF. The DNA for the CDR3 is TGTGCCAGCGGGCCCCCTTGGAACACCGGGGAGCTGTTTTTT.

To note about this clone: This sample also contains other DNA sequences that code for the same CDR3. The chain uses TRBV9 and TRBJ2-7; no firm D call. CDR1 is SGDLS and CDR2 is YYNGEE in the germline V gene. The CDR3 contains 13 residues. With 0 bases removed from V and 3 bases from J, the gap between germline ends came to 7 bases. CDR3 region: CASSVGLDYEQYF. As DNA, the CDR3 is TGTGCCAGCAGCGTAGGTCTGGACTACGAGCAGTACTTC.

CDR3 in amino acids: CASSSSGSVYEQYF. Here the CDR3 DNA reads TGTGCCAGCAGTTCTAGCGGGAGTGTATACGAGCAGTACTTC. The chain is built from TRBV6-5 and TRBJ2-7; TRBD2 matches at 10 bases. The germline V gene encodes CDR1 MNHEY and CDR2 SVGAGI. This CDR3 has 14 residues. Germline trimming cut 4 bases from V and 4 bases from J; bases unmatched to any gene: 4.

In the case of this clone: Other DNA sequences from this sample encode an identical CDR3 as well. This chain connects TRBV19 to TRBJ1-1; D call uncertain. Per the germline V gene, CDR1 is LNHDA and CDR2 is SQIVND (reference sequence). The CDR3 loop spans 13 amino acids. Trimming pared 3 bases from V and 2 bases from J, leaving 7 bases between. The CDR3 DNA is TGTGCCAGTAGTATCCTAGGAAACACTGAAGCTTTCTTT. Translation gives CASSILGNTEAFF.

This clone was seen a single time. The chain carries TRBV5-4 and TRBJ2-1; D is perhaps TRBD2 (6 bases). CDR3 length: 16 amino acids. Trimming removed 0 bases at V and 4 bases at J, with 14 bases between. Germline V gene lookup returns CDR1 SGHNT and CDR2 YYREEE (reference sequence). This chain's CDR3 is CASSLAGTLEYNEQFF. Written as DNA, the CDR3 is TGTGCCAGCAGCTTGGCCGGGACTTTGGAGTACAATGAGCAGTTCTTC.

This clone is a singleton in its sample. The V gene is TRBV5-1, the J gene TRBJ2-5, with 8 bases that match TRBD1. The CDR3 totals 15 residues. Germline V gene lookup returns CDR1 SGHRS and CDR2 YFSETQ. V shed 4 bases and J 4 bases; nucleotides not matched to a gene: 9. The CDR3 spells CASSLTGGGSETQYF. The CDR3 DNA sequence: TGCGCCAGCAGCCTTACAGGGGGTGGGTCAGAGACCCAGTACTTC.

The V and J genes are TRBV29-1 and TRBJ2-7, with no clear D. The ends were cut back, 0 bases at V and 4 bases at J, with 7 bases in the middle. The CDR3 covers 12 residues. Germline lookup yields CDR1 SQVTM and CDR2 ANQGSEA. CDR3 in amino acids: CSVEDLSYEQYF. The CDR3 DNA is TGCAGCGTTGAAGATTTAAGTTACGAGCAGTACTTC.

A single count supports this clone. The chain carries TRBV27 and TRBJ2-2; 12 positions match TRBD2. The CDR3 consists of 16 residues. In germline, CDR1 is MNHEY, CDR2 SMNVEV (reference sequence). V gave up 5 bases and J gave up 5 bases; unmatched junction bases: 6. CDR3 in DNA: TGTGCCAGCAGTAACGGACTAGCGGGACGAACCGGGGAGCTGTTTTTT. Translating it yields CASSNGLAGRTGELFF.

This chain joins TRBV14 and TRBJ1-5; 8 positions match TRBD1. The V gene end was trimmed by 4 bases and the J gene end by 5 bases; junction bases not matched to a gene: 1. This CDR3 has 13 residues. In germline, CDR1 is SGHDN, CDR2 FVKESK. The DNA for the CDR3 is TGTGCCAGCAGCCCGGACAGGGATCAGCCCCAGCATTTT. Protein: CASSPDRDQPQHF. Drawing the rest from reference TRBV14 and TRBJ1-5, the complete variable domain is EAGVTQFPSHSVIEKGQTVTLRCDPISGHDNLYWYRRVMGKEIKFLLHFVKESKQDESGMPNNRFLAERTGGTYSTLKVQPAELEDSGVYFCASSPDRDQPQHFGDGTRLSIL.